This TCR beta chain was captured by sequencing in a study of blood T cell repertoires in COVID-19. Study context: COVID-19 samples from acute and convalescent phases originated in the United States, Italy and Spain. PBMCs, B-cell-depleted T cells, or T cells provided the cDNA or gDNA that made up the material.

The CDR3 covers 13 residues. The V and J ends lost 7 bases and 10 bases respectively, with 14 bases between them. In germline, CDR1 is SNHLY, CDR2 FYNNEI. In its sample, this clone was seen once. In the original workflow: Estimated nucleated cell counts came from reference gene primer amplification. Measured with immunoSEQ multiplex PCR; TCRdb has only the in-frame clones, and not every one. D and trimming come from the DNA, and the V and J calls and clone size come from that table. The table has 140,000 to 150,000 clones, about nine tenths seen once. Sequencing input: peripheral blood. The rearrangement links TRBV2 to TRBJ1-6; the D gene is possibly TRBD1 (5 bases). The sequence came from a human donor in a cohort sampled during active COVID-19. The CDR3 loop is CASTLGPRSPLHF. The CDR3 DNA is TGTGCCAGCACCCTGGGGCCGCGGTCACCCCTCCACTTT.